The 3 T cell receptor beta chains reported below all come from one sample, sequenced in a study of T cell responses to AZD1222 COVID-19 vaccine. The method was immunoSEQ multiplex PCR; TCRdb's version includes in-frame clones alone and lacks a portion of them. This repertoire shows approximately 140,000 clones, more than 85% found once; its top ten account for 5.1%. The sample in question was peripheral blood, obtained on day 0 of AZD1222 vaccination. Receptor source: an adult in good health.

V is TRBV3-1 (or the pseudogene TRBV3-2) and J is TRBJ2-5; perhaps TRBD2 as D (6 bases). Trimming cost V 0 bases and J 7 bases, with 9 bases left between them. The CDR3 has 13 residues. In germline, CDR1 is LGHDT, CDR2 YNNKEL (reference sequence). The CDR3, as DNA: TGTGCCAGCAGCCAAGATGTGCGGGGGACCCAGTACTTC. Amino acid sequence: CASSQDVRGTQYF.

This chain uses TRBV10-3 with TRBJ2-1, with D uncertain. This CDR3 region has 12 residues. In germline, CDR1 is ENHRY, CDR2 SYGVKD. V was shortened by 5 bases and J by 7 bases, with 9 bases between the two germline ends. CDR3 DNA sequence: TGTGCCATCAGTCCGGACGGGAATGAGCAGTTCTTC. Its translation: CAISPDGNEQFF.

The chain has TRBV24-1 and TRBJ2-1; a possible D gene is TRBD2 (5 bases). CDR1 is KGHDR, CDR2 SFDVKD, per germline. Trimming pared 6 bases from V and 3 bases from J, leaving 11 bases between. The CDR3 is 14 residues long. The CDR3 sequence is CATSPGKNYNEQFF. CDR3 nucleotide sequence: TGTGCCACCAGTCCGGGGAAGAACTACAATGAGCAGTTCTTC.